This TCR beta chain was sequenced in a study of shared clonotypes between healthy human individuals. Germline assignment: CDR1 KGHSH and CDR2 LQKENI. The junction had 9 bases not matched to a gene; V was cut back by 1 base and J by 4 bases. The CDR3 has 16 residues. Terminally differentiated effector memory CD45RA+ cells were excluded by CCR7 positive selection of CD45RO-negative cells. The protocol was immunoSEQ multiplex PCR, while the TCRdb copy is restricted to in-frame clones and leaves out a portion. Here the sample spans 560,000 or so clones, 95% to 97% being singletons. This sequence was found in a woman in her 30s in good health. The specimen sequenced was naive CD8+ T cells sorted from blood. The rearrangement uses TRBV18 and TRBJ2-5; 7 bases match TRBD2. The CDR3 nucleotides read TGTGCCAGCTCACCACGTGTCGGGAGGCCCATAGAGACCCAGTACTTC. Encoded protein: CASSPRVGRPIETQYF.